The following is a T cell receptor (beta chain) sequence with its context. This sample is drawn from a study of blood T cell repertoires in COVID-19. Study-wide context: The study drew acute and convalescent COVID-19 samples from the United States, Italy and Spain. PBMCs, B-cell-depleted T cells, or T cells were the source of the cDNA or gDNA that made up the material.

The data were produced by immunoSEQ multiplex PCR, yet TCRdb's version contains in-frame clones alone and is incomplete. The table shows about 190,000 clones, with about 80% occurring only once. The junction had 5 bases not matched to a gene; V was cut back by 4 bases and J by 5 bases. The CDR3 runs to 15 residues. CDR1 and CDR2 (germline): SGHTA, FQGNSA. This sequence was found in a man aged 25-45 years with active or convalescent COVID-19. The sequenced sample was peripheral blood. V gene TRBV7-2 combines with J gene TRBJ1-4, with 9 bases identical to TRBD1. This CDR3 reads CASSSDRGGNEKLFF. The CDR3 DNA sequence: TGTGCCAGCAGCTCGGACAGGGGAGGAAATGAAAAACTGTTTTTT.